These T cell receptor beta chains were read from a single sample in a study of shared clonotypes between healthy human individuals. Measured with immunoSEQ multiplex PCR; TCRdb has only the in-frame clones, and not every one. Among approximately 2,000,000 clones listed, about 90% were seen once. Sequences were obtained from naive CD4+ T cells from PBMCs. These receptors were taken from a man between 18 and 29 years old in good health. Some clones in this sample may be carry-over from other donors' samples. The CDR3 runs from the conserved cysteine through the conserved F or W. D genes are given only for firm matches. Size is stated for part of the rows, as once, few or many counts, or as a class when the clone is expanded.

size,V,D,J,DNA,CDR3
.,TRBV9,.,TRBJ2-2,TGTGCCAGCAGCGTCGACTCGAACACCGGGGAGCTGTTTTTT,CASSVDSNTGELFF
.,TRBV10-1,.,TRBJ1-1,TGCGCCAGCAGTGAGTCGTCTCGTTGGGCGCCCGGAGAGGAGGGAGCTTTCTTT,CASSESSRWAPGEEGAFF
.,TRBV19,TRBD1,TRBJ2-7,TGTGCCAGTAAATTCGCGGGGACAGGGGGCGAGCAGTACTTC,CASKFAGTGGEQYF
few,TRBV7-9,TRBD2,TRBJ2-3,TGTGCCAGCAGCTTTCTAGCGGGAGACGGCACAGATACGCAGTATTTT,CASSFLAGDGTDTQYF
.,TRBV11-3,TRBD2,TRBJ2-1,TGTGCCAGCAGCGGCCGCGGGGGGGCGTACAATGAGCAGTTCTTC,CASSGRGGAYNEQFF
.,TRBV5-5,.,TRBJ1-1,TGTGCCAGCAGCTTGGTAGGCAGCCTGAACACTGAAGCTTTCTTT,CASSLVGSLNTEAFF
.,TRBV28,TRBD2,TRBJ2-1,TGTGCCAGCAGTTTGTCACTAGCGTGGAGTGAGCAGTTCTTC,CASSLSLAWSEQFF
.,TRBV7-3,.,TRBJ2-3,TGTGCCAGCAGCGGGACACAAGATACGCAGTATTTT,CASSGTQDTQYF
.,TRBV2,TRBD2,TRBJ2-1,TGTGCCAGCAAGGGTAGCGGGAGTGGTAATGAGCAGTTCTTC,CASKGSGSGNEQFF
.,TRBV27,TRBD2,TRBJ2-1,TGTGCCAGCAGTCCGGTGGGCGGGGGTTACAATGAGCAGTTCTTC,CASSPVGGGYNEQFF
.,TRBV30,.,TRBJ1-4,TGTGCCTGGAGTGTCGCGGGGTACAATGAAAAACTGTTTTTT,CAWSVAGYNEKLFF
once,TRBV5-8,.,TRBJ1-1,TGTGCCAGCAGCCTTGATTGGGTCGGGGGGGCTTTCTTT,CASSLDWVGGAFF
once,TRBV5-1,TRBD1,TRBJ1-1,TGCGCCAGCAGCACCCAGATTTCCGGGACAGTGAACACTGAAGCTTTCTTT,CASSTQISGTVNTEAFF
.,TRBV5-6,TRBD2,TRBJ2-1,TGTGCCAGCAGCTTATTCCTAGCGGGAGGGCACGAGCAGTTCTTC,CASSLFLAGGHEQFF
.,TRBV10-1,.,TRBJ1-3,TGCGCCAGCAGGCAGAGGGGGGGACGAAACACCATATATTTT,CASRQRGGRNTIYF
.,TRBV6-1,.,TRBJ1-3,TGTGCCATCCAGGAACGGAGCGGGGGAAACACCATATATTTT,CAIQERSGGNTIYF
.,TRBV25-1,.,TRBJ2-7,TGTGCCAGCAGTGAAGGTGAGGGGACCTACGAGCAGTACTTC,CASSEGEGTYEQYF
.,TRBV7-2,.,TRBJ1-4,TGTGCCAGCAGCTTAGAGGGGGGGCGCGTTGAAAAACTGTTTTTT,CASSLEGGRVEKLFF
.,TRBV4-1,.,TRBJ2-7,TGCGCCAGCAGCCAAGAGTATGGCAAGTACTACGAGCAGTACTTC,CASSQEYGKYYEQYF
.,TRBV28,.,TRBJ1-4,TGTGCCAGCAGTTTGCCGCGGTCGGGTGAAAAACTGTTTTTT,CASSLPRSGEKLFF
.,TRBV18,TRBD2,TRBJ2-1,TGTGCCAGCTCACCTACGGGACTAGCGGGAGCCGAGCAGTTCTTC,CASSPTGLAGAEQFF
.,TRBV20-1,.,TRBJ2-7,TGCAGTGCCACCGCCGGCTACGAGCAGTACTTC,CSATAGYEQYF
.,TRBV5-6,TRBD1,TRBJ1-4,TGTGCCAGCAGCCGACAGGGGGCAACTAATGAAAAACTGTTTTTT,CASSRQGATNEKLFF
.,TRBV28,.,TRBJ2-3,TGTGCCAGCAGGCTCACAGATACGCAGTATTTT,CASRLTDTQYF
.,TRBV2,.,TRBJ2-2,TGTGCCAGCCGGGCGGAGAACACCGGGGAGCTGTTTTTT,CASRAENTGELFF
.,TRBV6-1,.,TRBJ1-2,TGTGCCAGCAGTCCTACAGGGAATCGTAACTATGGCTACACCTTC,CASSPTGNRNYGYTF
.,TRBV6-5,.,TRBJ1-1,TGTGCCAGCAGACAGGGAACTGAAGCTTTCTTT,CASRQGTEAFF
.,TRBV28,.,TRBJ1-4,TGTGCCAGCGGAGGCAGGGCACGTGAAAAACTGTTTTTT,CASGGRAREKLFF
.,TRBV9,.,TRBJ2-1,TGTGCCAGCAGCCCAAATGGGTGGGGGGATTACGGTGAGCAGTTCTTC,CASSPNGWGDYGEQFF
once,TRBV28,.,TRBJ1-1,TGTGCCAGCAGCGACAGGCGGAACACTGAAGCTTTCTTT,CASSDRRNTEAFF
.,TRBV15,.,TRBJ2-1,TGTGCCACCAGCAGAGACAGGGGTAATACTTACAATGAGCAGTTCTTC,CATSRDRGNTYNEQFF
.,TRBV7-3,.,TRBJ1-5,TGTGCCAGCAGCTTGATGGGAGGCAATCAGCCCCAGCATTTT,CASSLMGGNQPQHF
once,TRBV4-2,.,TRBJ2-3,TGTGCCAGCAGCCAAGCGGGCCCCGAGGGAGATACGCAGTATTTT,CASSQAGPEGDTQYF
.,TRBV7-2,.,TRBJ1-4,TGTGCCAGCAGCTCCCCGCGTTGGAAGGGGGGAAAACTGTTTTTT,CASSSPRWKGGKLFF
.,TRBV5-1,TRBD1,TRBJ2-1,TGCGCCAGCAGCTACCGGGACAGGTCGTACAATGAGCAGTTCTTC,CASSYRDRSYNEQFF
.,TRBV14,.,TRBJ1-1,TGTGCCAGCAGCCAAGATTGGGCCGTAAACACTGAAGCTTTCTTT,CASSQDWAVNTEAFF
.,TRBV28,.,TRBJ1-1,TGTGCCAGCAGTACACAGTATCACACTGAAGCTTTCTTT,CASSTQYHTEAFF
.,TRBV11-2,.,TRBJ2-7,TGTGCCAGCACCCGGTGGTCTGCAGCCTACGAGCAGTACTTC,CASTRWSAAYEQYF
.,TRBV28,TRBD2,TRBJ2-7,TGTGCCAGCAGATCGGGACTAGCGGGAGCCATCTACGAGCAGTACTTC,CASRSGLAGAIYEQYF
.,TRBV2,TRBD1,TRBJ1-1,TGTGCCAGCAGTGGCAGGGGGGCTCCTAACACTGAAGCTTTCTTT,CASSGRGAPNTEAFF
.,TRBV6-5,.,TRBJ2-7,TGTGCCAGCAGTTACTCCTCAGGGAGAACCTACGAGCAGTACTTC,CASSYSSGRTYEQYF
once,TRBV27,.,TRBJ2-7,TGTGCCAGCAATCCGGGACGCATCCTTAGAGAGCAGTACTTC,CASNPGRILREQYF
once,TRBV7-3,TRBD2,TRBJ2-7,TGTGCCAGCAGCTTGACGGGAGGTGCAGAGCAGTACTTC,CASSLTGGAEQYF
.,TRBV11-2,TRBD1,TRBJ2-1,TGTGCCAGCAGCCCGGACAGGGCGGCCCTGGGTGAGCAGTTCTTC,CASSPDRAALGEQFF
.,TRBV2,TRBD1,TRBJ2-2,TGTGCCAGCAGGGACAGGGTAGTCACCGGGGAGCTGTTTTTT,CASRDRVVTGELFF
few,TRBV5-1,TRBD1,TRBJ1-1,TGCGCCAGCAGCTTCCGGGACAGGGGAGCAAGGAAGGAAGCTTTCTTT,CASSFRDRGARKEAFF
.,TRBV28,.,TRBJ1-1,TGTGCCAGCAGTTCCTGGTCCCCATCCACTGAAGCTTTCTTT,CASSSWSPSTEAFF
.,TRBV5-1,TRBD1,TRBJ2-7,TGCGCCAGCAGCTTGGCCCGGACAGGCTACGAGCAGTACTTC,CASSLARTGYEQYF
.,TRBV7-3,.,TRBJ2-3,TGTGCCAGCAGCTTAGTGAGCTCAGATACGCAGTATTTT,CASSLVSSDTQYF
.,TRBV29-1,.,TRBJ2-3,TGCAGCGTGGGACCAGCAGATACGCAGTATTTT,CSVGPADTQYF
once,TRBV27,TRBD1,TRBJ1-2,TGTGCCAGCAGTTTCTATAGACAGGGAGATGGCTACACCTTC,CASSFYRQGDGYTF
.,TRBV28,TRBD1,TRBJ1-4,TGTGCCAGCAGCCCTCCGGACAGGGTCGGTGAAAAACTGTTTTTT,CASSPPDRVGEKLFF
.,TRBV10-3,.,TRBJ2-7,TGTGCCATCAGTGAGTCCGGCGGACAGCCCTACGAGCAGTACTTC,CAISESGGQPYEQYF
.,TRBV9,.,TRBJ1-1,TGTGCCAGCAGCCCCAACAGGGCGAACACTGAAGCTTTCTTT,CASSPNRANTEAFF
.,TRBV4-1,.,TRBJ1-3,TGCGCCAGCAGCCATCCCTCCGACAGGCAGGGAAACACCATATATTTT,CASSHPSDRQGNTIYF
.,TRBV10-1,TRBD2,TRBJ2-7,TGCGCCAGCAGTGATGGGACTAGCGGGAGTCTGCAGTACTTC,CASSDGTSGSLQYF
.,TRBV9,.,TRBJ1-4,TGTGCCAGCAGCCTCCGGAGTGCAACTAATGAAAAACTGTTTTTT,CASSLRSATNEKLFF
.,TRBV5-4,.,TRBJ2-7,TGTGCCAGCAGCAGATCAGGTCAAGGGGAGCAGTACTTC,CASSRSGQGEQYF
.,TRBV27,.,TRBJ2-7,TGTGCCAGCAGACCCGGGACAAAACTCTACGAGCAGTACTTC,CASRPGTKLYEQYF
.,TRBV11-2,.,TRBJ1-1,TGTGCCAGCAGCTTGGGTTGGTTGAACACTGAAGCTTTCTTT,CASSLGWLNTEAFF